This T cell receptor (beta chain) was retrieved from a study of T cell responses to AZD1222 COVID-19 vaccine. General study points: Spike-specific TCR breadth and depth grew following two AZD1222 doses. The study reported that nearly half of spike-specific TCRs target unmutated variant regions.

Second-dose intervals near 4 or 12 weeks were combined. CDR3 length: 13 residues. Germline V gives CDR1 MNHEY, CDR2 SVGAGI. V was shortened by 8 bases and J by 4 bases, with 12 bases between the two germline ends. Clones were read by immunoSEQ multiplex PCR, and TCRdb kept only the in-frame ones, dropping some. The table lists fewer than 120,000 clones, about 95% of them singletons, with 2.9% in the top ten. This clone was seen a single time. Its antigen is undetermined. The rearrangement uses TRBV6-5 and TRBJ2-1; D unclear. The sequence derives from an adult who received the AZD1222 COVID-19 vaccine. The starting material was peripheral blood, obtained 28 days after the second AZD1222 dose. The CDR3 loop reads CASRRSWYNEQFF. The CDR3 DNA reads as TGTGCCAGCCGTCGGAGCTGGTACAATGAGCAGTTCTTC.